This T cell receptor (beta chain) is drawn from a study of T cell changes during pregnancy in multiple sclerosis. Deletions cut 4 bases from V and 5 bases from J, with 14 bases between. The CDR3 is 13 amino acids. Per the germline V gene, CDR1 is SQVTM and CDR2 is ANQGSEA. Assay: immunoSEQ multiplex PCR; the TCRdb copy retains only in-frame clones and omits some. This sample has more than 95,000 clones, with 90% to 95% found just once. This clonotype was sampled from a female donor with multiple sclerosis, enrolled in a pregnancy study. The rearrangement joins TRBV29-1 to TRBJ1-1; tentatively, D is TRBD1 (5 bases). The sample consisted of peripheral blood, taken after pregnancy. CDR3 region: CSVGGRVGTEAFF. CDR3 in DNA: TGCAGCGTTGGGGGCAGGGTGGGTACTGAAGCTTTCTTT.